This entry lists 15 T cell receptor beta chains sequenced from one sample in a study of cytomegalovirus exposure and HLA in healthy donors. PCR primers comprised 60 Vbeta and 13 Jbeta primers. Measured with immunoSEQ multiplex PCR; TCRdb has only the in-frame clones, and not every one. The data show around 62,000 clones, with around four fifths seen just once and 9.7% held by the top ten. Sequencing input: PBMCs. These receptors all stem from a man aged 40-50 years in good health and CMV-seronegative.

V and J are TRBV7-8 and TRBJ1-5, with a weak D call TRBD1 (5 bases). The ends were cut back, 5 bases at V and 5 bases at J, with 16 bases in the middle. The CDR3 has 15 amino acids. CDR1 and CDR2 (germline): SGHVS, FQNEAQ. The CDR3, as DNA: TGTGCCAGCAGCCCAGGGTCGGGGGAATATCAGCCCCAGCATTTT. Translated, it gives CASSPGSGEYQPQHF.

This chain joins TRBV7-7 and TRBJ2-2; 10 nucleotides align to TRBD2. Trimming at V came to 5 bases and at J to 4 bases, leaving 7 bases not matched to a gene. CDR1 is SSHAT and CDR2 is FNYEAQ in the germline V gene (reference sequence). The length of the CDR3 is 16 residues. DNA of the CDR3: TGTGCCAGCAGCCTTCTAGCGGGAGACCGCACCGGGGAGCTGTTTTTT. Translating gives CASSLLAGDRTGELFF.

The chain has TRBV6-5 and TRBJ2-5; 7 nucleotides match TRBD1. The tail of the sequence fits TRBJ2-7 better, so the J call may be wrong. Germline CDR1 reads MNHEY; CDR2 reads SVGAGI. This CDR3 region has 14 residues. The CDR3 region has the DNA TGTGCCAGCAGTTACGGGGGACAGTCCTACGAGCAGTACTTC. Translation gives CASSYGGQSYEQYF.

V gene TRBV5-6 combines with J gene TRBJ2-5; 10 positions match TRBD2. The germline V gene has CDR1 SGHDT and CDR2 YYEEEE. This CDR3 is built from 15 residues. V lost 4 bases, J lost 5 bases, and 8 bases stayed unmatched. The CDR3 sequence: CASSLVAGGRETQYF. CDR3 bases: TGTGCCAGCAGCCTGGTAGCGGGGGGCCGGGAGACCCAGTACTTC.

The gene calls are TRBV18 and TRBJ2-7, with 15 bases lining up with TRBD2. Germline assignment: CDR1 KGHSH and CDR2 LQKENI. This CDR3 contains 17 residues. V lost 0 bases, J lost 3 bases, and 3 bases stayed unmatched. The CDR3 DNA follows: TGTGCCAGCTCACCACCGGGACTAGCGGGAGGTTTCTACGAGCAGTACTTC. Amino acid sequence: CASSPPGLAGGFYEQYF.

V usage is TRBV18 and J usage is TRBJ2-3; TRBD2 matches 11 bases. This CDR3 has 15 amino acids. J was trimmed by 7 bases and V by 5 bases; bases with no gene match: 8. Per the germline V gene, CDR1 is KGHSH and CDR2 is LQKENI. The CDR3 nucleotides read TGTGCCAGCTCATCGCTAGCGGGGGGCCCGAATACGCAGTATTTT. It yields the protein CASSSLAGGPNTQYF.

The chain links TRBV7-8 to TRBJ2-7, with TRBD1 as a possible D gene (6 bases). The CDR3 contains 14 residues. Germline V gene sequence: CDR1 SGHVS, CDR2 FQNEAQ. Between the trimmed V and J ends, which lost 3 bases and 3 bases, there was a span of 12 bases. The CDR3 DNA reads TGTGCCAGCAGCTTTGGACAGACGAACTACGAGCAGTACTTC. It is translated as CASSFGQTNYEQYF.

This clone appeared once. The V call is TRBV6-4, the J call TRBJ1-2; no clear D gene. The CDR3 loop spans 12 amino acids. CDR1 MRHNA and CDR2 SNTAGT come from the germline V gene. With 3 bases removed from V and 8 bases from J, the gap between germline ends came to 10 bases. CDR3 DNA sequence: TGTGCCAGCAGTGAGGAGGGCGTGGGCTACACCTTC. Translation: CASSEEGVGYTF.

The V call is TRBV7-6, the J call TRBJ2-1; 12 bases agree with TRBD2. Per germline, CDR1 SGHVS and CDR2 FNYEAQ. The trim removed 3 bases at V and 6 bases at J, leaving 6 bases unmatched. CDR3 length equals 16 residues. CDR3 sequence (DNA): TGTGCCAGCAGCTTGGCAGGACTAGCGGGGATCAATGAGCAGTTCTTC. Translating it yields CASSLAGLAGINEQFF.

The CDR3 nucleotides read TGTGCCAGCAGCCCTACGCTAGCGGGCGAGCAGTACTTC. Protein sequence: CASSPTLAGEQYF. The V call is TRBV7-8, the J call TRBJ2-7; TRBD2 agrees at 8 bases. CDR3 size: 13 residues. Germline V gene data show CDR1 as SGHVS and CDR2 as FQNEAQ. The J segment lost 6 bases and the V segment lost 5 bases, leaving 6 bases of the junction unmatched. The whole variable domain, filled in from reference TRBV7-8 and TRBJ2-7, reads GAGVSQSPRYKVAKRGQDVALRCDPISGHVSLFWYQQALGQGPEFLTYFQNEAQLDKSGLPSDRFFAERPEGSVSTLKIQRTQQEDSAVYLCASSPTLAGEQYFGPGTRLTVT.

This clone was seen a handful of times. V and J are TRBV7-2 and TRBJ1-1; D unresolved. The V and J ends lost 4 bases and 11 bases respectively, with 17 bases between them. The germline V gene encodes CDR1 SGHTA and CDR2 FQGNSA. The CDR3 runs to 13 residues. The CDR3 protein is CASSSTEVDRAFF. Written as DNA, the CDR3 is TGTGCCAGCAGCTCTACAGAAGTCGATCGGGCTTTCTTT.

The rearrangement joins TRBV19 to TRBJ1-3; D is uncertain. The CDR3 is made up of 14 amino acids. CDR1 and CDR2 (germline): LNHDA, SQIVND (reference sequence). V lost 9 bases, J lost 4 bases, and 16 bases lay in between. CDR3 loop: CASPDLTEGNTIYF. In nucleotides, the CDR3 is TGTGCCAGCCCTGATCTGACGGAGGGAAACACCATATATTTT.

The chain combines TRBV2 with TRBJ1-5; D is perhaps TRBD1 (5 bases). Trimming shortened V by 8 bases and J by 1 base, and 9 bases separated the two germline ends. The CDR3 runs to 13 residues. From germline, CDR1 is SNHLY and CDR2 FYNNEI. The CDR3 DNA reads as TGTGCCAGCGGGGGGGACAGCAATCAGCCCCAGCATTTT. Residues: CASGGDSNQPQHF.

The rearrangement links TRBV7-3 to TRBJ2-1, with D tentatively TRBD1 (6 bases). Trimming took off 5 bases at V and 0 bases at J, with 17 bases between the two ends. The length of the CDR3 is 17 residues. Per the germline V gene, CDR1 is SGHTA and CDR2 is FQGTGA. CDR3 amino acids: CASSLEHGTPSYNEQFF. DNA of the CDR3: TGTGCCAGCAGCCTCGAACACGGGACACCCTCCTACAATGAGCAGTTCTTC.

The chain has TRBV10-1 and TRBJ2-3; D is perhaps TRBD2 (6 bases). V was clipped by 5 bases and J by 6 bases, with 12 bases between them. From germline, CDR1 is WNHNN and CDR2 SYGVQD (reference sequence). This CDR3 comprises 13 residues. DNA for the CDR3: TGCGCCAGCAGTTTGGGACTCGCCGATACGCAGTATTTT. Translating gives CASSLGLADTQYF.